This TCR beta chain was profiled in a study of OX40 agonist ivuxolimab in advanced cancers. Study details: Past anti-PD-1, anti-PD-L1 or anti-CTLA-4 therapy was accepted, and 40% had received some.

Overall study results and limits: Partial responders receiving 0.1-3.0 mg/kg showed among the lowest clonal expansion.

Libraries were prepared by immunoSEQ multiplex PCR; TCRdb keeps only in-frame clonotypes and omits some of them. The table has about 60,000 clones, around 86% seen once; the top ten hold 2% to 2.5%. V lost 5 bases to trimming and J lost 0 bases; unmatched junction nucleotides: 5. Germline V CDR1 and CDR2: SGHTA, FQGNSA. The CDR3 runs to 15 residues. Of note for this clone: Antigen specificity is unknown.

The starting material was CD4+ or CD8+ T cells sorted from blood, obtained in a trial of the OX40 agonist ivuxolimab. The chain couples TRBV7-2 to TRBJ2-5; 8 bases match TRBD2. This sequence was found in an adult with an advanced solid tumor such as melanoma, head and neck, liver or kidney cancer. CDR3 sequence reads: CASSTSGEYQETQYF. The CDR3 region has the DNA TGTGCCAGCAGCACTAGCGGCGAGTACCAAGAGACCCAGTACTTC. Full variable domain (outside the CDR3, taken from reference TRBV7-2 and TRBJ2-5): GAGVSQSPSNKVTEKGKDVELRCDPISGHTALYWYRQSLGQGLEFLIYFQGNSAPDKSGLPSDRFSAERTGGSVSTLTIQRTQQEDSAVYLCASSTSGEYQETQYFGPGTRLLVL.